This T cell receptor beta chain was found in a study of T cells in Graves' hyperthyroidism and ophthalmopathy. Points from the study as a whole: The model anticipated ophthalmopathy a median about 7.1 months pre-onset. Blood shared most expanded thyroid clonotypes above 0.001.

Germline V gene lookup returns CDR1 MNHNS and CDR2 SASEGT. Trimming removed 2 bases from V and 2 bases from J, with 6 bases in between. This CDR3 spans 13 amino acids. It was RNA transcripts that yielded the amplified TCR beta CDR3 regions. During a first-round RT-PCR of the TCR CDR3, the HTBI primer set was used. A single record per CDR3 protein comes from TCRdb applying MiXCR to the multiplex PCR reads. The sample has 500,000 to 650,000 distinct CDR3 sequences, approximately 49% seen once. This clonotype was detected many times. Its specificity is not known. Uncontrolled infection, other autoimmune disease, pregnancy or lactation led to exclusion.

This receptor was taken from an adult woman with Graves' disease, either hyperthyroidism or ophthalmopathy (not recorded which). The sample comprised peripheral blood or thyroid tissue (not recorded which). This chain links TRBV6-1 with TRBJ1-2, with D uncertain. The CDR3 sequence is CASSESGNYGYTF. Here the CDR3 DNA reads TGTGCCAGCAGTGAATCGGGGAACTATGGCTACACCTTC.